The clone carrying this T cell receptor (beta chain) has ten or more counts. The data were obtained in a study of neurological immune-mediated disorders. The cDNA came from 5'RACE, which used 10-nucleotide random UMIs. TCRdb passed the 5' RACE reads through MiXCR, listing each CDR3 protein once. The data show about 37,000 distinct CDR3 sequences, roughly 11% seen once. The CDR3 contains 15 residues. Germline V lookup: CDR1 MNHEY, CDR2 SMNVEV (reference sequence). Trimming shortened V by 6 bases and J by 0 bases, and 12 bases separated the two germline ends. The sorted libraries were made from about a million CD4+ or CD8+ T cells.

The sequence was obtained from a woman aged 25-40 years with HTLV-1-associated myelopathy (HAM/TSP). Sequenced sample: CD4+ T cells from blood. The rearrangement joins TRBV27 to TRBJ1-5; D unclear. DNA of the CDR3: TGTGCCAGCAGCCCCAGAGGGTTTAGCAATCAGCCCCAGCATTTT. Its translation is CASSPRGFSNQPQHF.